A single sample gave rise to the 30 T cell receptor beta chains below, sequenced in a study of regulatory T cells in long-lasting Graves disease (dated by TCRdb to 2020 to 2023). Read against the paper, the sample's time point label means: newly diagnosed GD, antithyroid drugs for less than 3 months. For both TCR sequencing and RNA sequencing, RNA was extracted from PBMCs using TRIzol. Receptor amplification or capture employed multiplex PCR. The sequencer listed for this sample is Illumina HiSeq 4000. To build TCR beta libraries, CDR3 regions were amplified by Arm-PCR using iRepertoire HTBI primers. TCRdb reprocessed the public reads (quality trimming at Q25 with fastp, clone calling with MiXCR) and kept in-frame beta chains. Under each unique CDR3 protein, matching rows form one entry showing the most common genes and DNA. The sample table records hundreds of thousands of distinct CDR3 sequences; roughly 15% of these occur just once. 15% to 20% of the sample belongs to the ten largest clones.

These records were also assigned to another study, of T cells in Graves' hyperthyroidism and ophthalmopathy.

The starting material was peripheral blood mononuclear cells (PBMCs), obtained at new diagnosis, from a patient treated with antithyroid drugs. Every receptor here comes from a woman under 40 with Graves disease. Donor details come from another sample of the same person, matched by shared clones.

The CDR3 nucleotides read TGTGCCACCAGCAGAGAAAGGGCAAACTATGGCTACACCTTC. It codes for CATSRERANYGYTF. The rearrangement uses TRBV15 and TRBJ1-2; D is unclear. The length of the CDR3 is 14 residues. Deletions cut 0 bases from V and 2 bases from J, with 7 bases between. From germline, CDR1 is LNHNV and CDR2 YYDKDF (reference sequence).

This clonotype was observed a handful of times. The chain is built from TRBV28 and TRBJ1-6; 9 nucleotides agree with TRBD1. CDR3 length: 15 amino acids. The germline CDR1 and CDR2 sequences are MDHEN and SYDVKM. The V gene end was trimmed by 6 bases and the J gene end by 7 bases; junction bases not matched to a gene: 7. As DNA, the CDR3 is TGTGCCAGCAGCCTAGGGACAGGGAGGAATTCACCCCTCCACTTT. It translates to CASSLGTGRNSPLHF.

The rearrangement joins TRBV5-1 to TRBJ2-3; D is undetermined. This CDR3 is 15 amino acids long. Trimming removed 6 bases from V and 1 base from J, with 15 bases in between. In germline, CDR1 is SGHRS, CDR2 YFSETQ. CDR3 sequence (DNA): TGCGCCAGCACTTCTGCGATTGGGGGCACAGATACGCAGTATTTT. This sequence encodes CASTSAIGGTDTQYF.

Regarding this clonotype: A far larger clone is one base from this, pointing to a likely read error. V and J are TRBV6-2 or TRBV6-3 and TRBJ2-5; D may match TRBD1 or TRBD2 (5 bases each). From germline, CDR1 is MNHEY and CDR2 SVGEGT. CDR3 length: 16 residues. V dropped 7 bases and J dropped 5 bases, with 23 bases sitting between them. The CDR3, as DNA: TGTGCCAGCAATTATCGTGGGGGACCCCCAGAGGAGACCCAGTACTTC. Amino acid sequence: CASNYRGGPPEETQYF.

The rearrangement uses TRBV7-6 and TRBJ2-3; D remains unclear. The CDR3 extends over 16 amino acids. V was shortened by 4 bases and J by 2 bases, with 16 bases between the two germline ends. Germline CDR1 and CDR2: SGHVS and FNYEAQ. This chain's CDR3 is CASSSGGGPHTDTQYF. CDR3 DNA sequence: TGTGCCAGCAGCTCGGGCGGTGGCCCGCACACAGATACGCAGTATTTT.

In this sample, this clonotype turned up many times. The chain carries TRBV5-1 and TRBJ2-1, with 14 bases matching TRBD2. The CDR3 sequence is 16 residues long. The V gene end was trimmed by 2 bases and the J gene end by 9 bases; junction bases not matched to a gene: 7. Germline V lookup: CDR1 SGHRS, CDR2 YFSETQ. The CDR3 coding sequence is TGCGCCAGCAGCTTAGACCCGGGACTAGCGGGGGTTGAGCAGTTCTTC. Its translation is CASSLDPGLAGVEQFF.

This clonotype appeared a few times. Just one base apart from a much larger clone, this may be a read error. The genes are TRBV6-2 or TRBV6-3 and TRBJ2-1, with D tentatively TRBD2 (7 bases). The CDR3 runs 17 residues. Germline CDR1 is MNHEY and CDR2 is SVGEGT. CDR3 DNA: TGTGCCAGCAGTTACTCGAAATTAGGCAGGGAGGGGGAGACCCAGTGCTTC. Translated: CASSYSKLGREGETQCF.

A note on this clonotype: A far larger clone is one nucleotide away, so this likely arose from a read error. V is TRBV9 and J is TRBJ1-5; no clear D gene. V was cut by 5 bases and J by 6 bases, with 9 bases left in between. From germline, CDR1 is SGDLS and CDR2 YYNGEE. The CDR3 is 12 amino acids. As DNA, the CDR3 is TGTGCCAGCAGTTCCAGCGGTCAGCCCCAGCATTTT. Translated: CASSSSGQPQHF.

This clonotype was detected a few times. This chain connects TRBV19 to TRBJ1-1; D unclear. The ends were cut back, 7 bases at V and 6 bases at J, with 9 bases in the middle. The CDR3 has 11 amino acids. Germline CDR1 reads LNHDA; CDR2 reads SQIVND (reference sequence). CDR3 nucleotide sequence: TGTGCCAGTATACATGGGGCTGAAGCTTTCTTT. Translated: CASIHGAEAFF.

There are many counts of this clonotype. The chain recombines TRBV6-5 with TRBJ1-6; 7 nucleotides match TRBD1. The ends lost 0 bases at V and 10 bases at J; junction bases unmatched: 18. Germline CDR1 reads MNHEY; CDR2 reads SVGAGI. This CDR3 comprises 19 residues. CDR3 DNA sequence: TGTGCCAGCAGTTACTCGAGTGGGTCCATACAGGGGTCAAAGTCACCCCTCCACTTT. Its protein product is CASSYSSGSIQGSKSPLHF.

This clonotype has more than one count but fewer than ten. The chain links TRBV7-2 to TRBJ1-2, with D perhaps TRBD1 (6 bases). The CDR3 totals 17 residues. Trimming pared 2 bases from V and 0 bases from J, leaving 16 bases between. CDR1 and CDR2 (germline): SGHTA, FQGNSA. The CDR3 nucleotides are TGTGCCAGCAGCTTAAACAGGGTCTACCCTACTAACTATGGCTACACCTTC. It specifies CASSLNRVYPTNYGYTF.

This chain joins TRBV10-1 and TRBJ2-1, with D perhaps TRBD2 (5 bases). The CDR3 loop spans 15 amino acids. With 3 bases removed from V and 0 bases from J, the gap between germline ends came to 9 bases. Germline V gene lookup returns CDR1 WNHNN and CDR2 SYGVQD (reference sequence). The CDR3 here is CASSDHGSSYNEQFF. Written as DNA, the CDR3 is TGCGCCAGCAGTGATCATGGGAGCTCCTACAATGAGCAGTTCTTC.

Regarding this clonotype: This sequence may be a read error, since a much larger clone differs from it by one base. The genes are TRBV6-5 and TRBJ1-1; D unresolved. There are 14 residues in the CDR3. The germline V gene has CDR1 MNHEY and CDR2 SVGAGI. With 2 bases removed from V and 2 bases from J, the gap between germline ends came to 9 bases. CDR3 DNA: TGTGCCAGCAGTTACAAGGGAGCCAACACTGAAGCTTTCTTT. Its protein product is CASSYKGANTEAFF.

CDR3 in DNA: TGTGCCAGCAGCTCTGGGAGGGGGCCTTACCACGAGCAGTACTTC. It encodes CASSSGRGPYHEQYF. V is TRBV7-9 and J is TRBJ2-7, with D perhaps given as TRBD1 or TRBD2 (7 bases each). The CDR3 contains 15 residues. Germline CDR1 and CDR2: SEHNR and FQNEAQ (reference sequence). Trimming removed 4 bases at V and 5 bases at J, with 18 bases between.

About this clonotype itself: This may stem from a read error, because a much larger clone lies one nucleotide away. The J gene is TRBJ1-1, the V gene TRBV6-9; 7 positions match TRBD1. The CDR3 is 15 amino acids. Germline CDR1 and CDR2: MNHGY and SVAAGI. The CDR3, as DNA: TGTGCCGGCAGTTACCTGGGGACAGTGAACACTGAAGCTTTCTTT. Encoded protein: CAGSYLGTVNTEAFF.

Comments on this clonotype: With a much larger clone just one base away, this may be a read error. The V gene is TRBV28, the J gene TRBJ2-3, with D perhaps TRBD2 (5 bases). The CDR3 has 15 residues. The V gene's germline CDR1 is MDHEN and CDR2 SYDVKM. V was clipped by 4 bases and J by 3 bases, with 14 bases between them. CDR3 bases: TGTGCCAGCAGTTCTAGCAGGAAGGGTACAGATACGCAGTATTTT. This encodes CASSSSRKGTDTQYF.

This clonotype was found a few times. The chain carries TRBV3-1 and TRBJ1-2; weak D call: TRBD1 (6 bases). The length of the CDR3 is 12 residues. V lost 9 bases to trimming and J lost 3 bases, with 11 bases between them. Germline V gene sequence: CDR1 LGHDT, CDR2 YNNKEL (reference sequence). Written as DNA, the CDR3 is TGTGCCAGTTACACAGGGTACTATGGCTACACCTTC. As protein: CASYTGYYGYTF.

Ten or more counts support this clonotype. The CDR3 coding sequence is TGTGCCAGCAGTTTCTCCCGGACAGAGACCCCAAATCGTGAGACCCAGTACTTC. Its translation is CASSFSRTETPNRETQYF. J is TRBJ2-5 and V is TRBV28; maybe TRBD1 (6 bases). The CDR3 length is 18 residues. V was shortened by 3 bases and J by 5 bases, with 25 bases between the two germline ends. Germline CDR1 and CDR2: MDHEN and SYDVKM.

This chain links TRBV9 with TRBJ2-2; 7 nucleotides line up with TRBD2. There are 17 residues in the CDR3. V lost 3 bases to trimming and J lost 3 bases; unmatched junction nucleotides: 11. Germline loops: CDR1 SGDLS, CDR2 YYNGEE. The CDR3 DNA reads TGTGCCAGCAGCGCCCCTGGAGGGCGGGAGTACACCGGGGAGCTGTTTTTT. Its translation: CASSAPGGREYTGELFF. Combining the CDR3 with reference TRBV9 and TRBJ2-2 gives the whole variable domain DSGVTQTPKHLITATGQRVTLRCSPRSGDLSVYWYQQSLDQGLQFLIQYYNGEERAKGNILERFSAQQFPDLHSELNLSSLELGDSALYFCASSAPGGREYTGELFFGEGSRLTVL.

This clonotype showed up just a few times. The gene calls are TRBV10-2 and TRBJ1-4; 9 nucleotides line up with TRBD1. The trim removed 5 bases at V and 6 bases at J, leaving 7 bases unmatched. The CDR3 extends over 15 amino acids. The germline V gene has CDR1 WSHSY and CDR2 SAAADI. DNA for the CDR3: TGCGCCAGCAGTCTACAGGGGGCCTTTTATGAAAAACTGTTTTTT. Protein sequence: CASSLQGAFYEKLFF.

This clonotype was counted ten times or more. The V call is TRBV2, the J call TRBJ1-6; 9 bases are a match to TRBD1. The length of the CDR3 is 15 residues. After removal of 3 bases from V and 4 bases from J, the junction contained 1 base not matched to a gene. Germline V lookup: CDR1 SNHLY, CDR2 FYNNEI. CDR3 protein: CASSEDRGYNSPLHF. In nucleotides, the CDR3 is TGTGCCAGCAGTGAGGACAGGGGTTATAATTCACCCCTCCACTTT.

The sample holds many counts of this clonotype. The chain couples TRBV2 to TRBJ2-1; D remains ambiguous. Germline-derived CDR1 and CDR2 are SNHLY and FYNNEI. V was pared by 11 bases and J by 6 bases, with 14 bases between. The CDR3 runs to 12 residues. CDR3 sequence (DNA): TGTGCCTCCAATGTCGTCGCCAATGAGCAGTTCTTC. Protein product: CASNVVANEQFF. Full variable domain (outside the CDR3, taken from reference TRBV2 and TRBJ2-1): EPEVTQTPSHQVTQMGQEVILRCVPISNHLYFYWYRQILGQKVEFLVSFYNNEISEKSEIFDDQFSVERPDGSNFTLKIRSTKLEDSAMYFCASNVVANEQFFGPGTRLTVL.

This clonotype showed up just a few times. This sequence joins TRBV18 and TRBJ2-7; no reliable D call. CDR3 length: 15 residues. From germline, CDR1 is KGHSH and CDR2 LQKENI. The V gene lost 2 bases and the J gene lost 0 bases, with 11 bases spanning the gap. The CDR3 protein is CASSPGVQSSYEQYF. Here the CDR3 DNA reads TGTGCCAGCTCACCAGGGGTACAGAGCTCCTACGAGCAGTACTTC.

The rearrangement links TRBV6-5 to TRBJ2-3; D is perhaps TRBD2 (6 bases). The CDR3 covers 15 residues. V was cut by 4 bases and J by 2 bases, with 13 bases left in between. Germline assignment: CDR1 MNHEY and CDR2 SVGAGI. Here the CDR3 reads CASSSEGLNTDTQYF. In DNA form, the CDR3 reads TGTGCCAGCAGTTCGGAGGGGCTCAACACAGATACGCAGTATTTT.

Concerning this clonotype itself: This may come from a read error, since a much larger clone is one base off. The chain joins TRBV28 to TRBJ2-1; D is perhaps TRBD1 (5 bases). Trimming took off 5 bases at V and 10 bases at J, with 12 bases between the two ends. CDR3 length: 12 residues. Germline-derived CDR1 and CDR2 are MDHEN and SYDVKM. DNA of the CDR3: TGTGCCAGCAGTCGACAGCTTTACGAGCAGTTCTTC. This encodes CASSRQLYEQFF.

This clonotype was picked up many times. This sequence joins TRBV12-3 or TRBV12-4 and TRBJ2-2; no clear D. The CDR3 runs 14 residues. The V end lost 6 bases, the J end lost 2 bases, and 10 bases lay between the germline ends. CDR3 nucleotide sequence: TGTGCCAGCAGCGACTCGTACAACACCGGGGAGCTGTTTTTT. Protein sequence: CASSDSYNTGELFF.

This chain links TRBV4-1 with TRBJ2-7; 11 positions match TRBD2. Germline V gene lookup returns CDR1 MGHRA and CDR2 YSYEKL. V was clipped by 0 bases and J by 6 bases; unmatched bases: 16. The length of the CDR3 is 19 residues. DNA for the CDR3: TGCGCCAGCAGCCAAGATATCGTTAGGACTAGCGGGCCACTGGCCGAGCAGTACTTC. Protein product: CASSQDIVRTSGPLAEQYF.

The V gene is TRBV24-1, the J gene TRBJ1-2; D might be TRBD1 (5 bases). Germline V gene data show CDR1 as KGHDR and CDR2 as SFDVKD. V dropped 9 bases and J dropped 8 bases, with 18 bases sitting between them. This CDR3 region has 13 residues. The CDR3 is CATGTQGAGGYTF. The CDR3 coding sequence is TGTGCCACCGGAACTCAGGGCGCGGGGGGCTACACCTTC.

This clonotype was seen repeatedly, ten times or more. CDR3 in DNA: TGTGCCAGCAGGGGGACGAAAAAGTCACAGACCCAGTACTTC. Translated: CASRGTKKSQTQYF. The chain carries TRBV6-1 and TRBJ2-5; perhaps D is TRBD1 or TRBD2 (5 bases each). The germline CDR1 and CDR2 sequences are MNHNS and SASEGT. Trimming removed 6 bases at V and 6 bases at J, with 17 bases between. The CDR3 consists of 14 residues.

This sequence joins TRBV19 and TRBJ2-2; D not certain. The V gene's germline CDR1 is LNHDA and CDR2 SQIVND (reference sequence). The CDR3 has 14 amino acids. The V gene lost 10 bases and the J gene lost 2 bases, with 14 bases spanning the gap. Here the CDR3 DNA reads TGTGCCACCAAGAGGAAGCCTAACACCGGGGAGCTGTTTTTT. Translated, it gives CATKRKPNTGELFF.